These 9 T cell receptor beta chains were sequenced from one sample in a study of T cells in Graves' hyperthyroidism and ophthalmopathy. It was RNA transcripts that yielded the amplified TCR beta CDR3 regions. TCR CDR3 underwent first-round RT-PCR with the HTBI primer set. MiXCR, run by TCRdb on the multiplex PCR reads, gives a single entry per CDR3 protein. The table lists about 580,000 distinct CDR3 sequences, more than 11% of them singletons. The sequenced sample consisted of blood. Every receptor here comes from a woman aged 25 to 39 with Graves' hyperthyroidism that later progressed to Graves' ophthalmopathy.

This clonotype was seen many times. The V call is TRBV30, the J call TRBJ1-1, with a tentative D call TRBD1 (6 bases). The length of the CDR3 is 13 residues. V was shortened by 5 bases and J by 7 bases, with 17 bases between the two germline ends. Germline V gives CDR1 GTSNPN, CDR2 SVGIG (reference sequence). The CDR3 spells CAWVMGAEDEAFF. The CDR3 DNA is TGTGCCTGGGTCATGGGGGCAGAGGATGAAGCTTTCTTT.

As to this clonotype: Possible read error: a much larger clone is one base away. The DNA for the CDR3 is TGCGCCAGCAGCTTAAGGACTAGCGGGAGGGCTAACAATGAGCAGTTCTTC. It translates to CASSLRTSGRANNEQFF. The chain is built from TRBV5-1 and TRBJ2-1; 15 positions agree with TRBD2. After removal of 2 bases from V and 5 bases from J, the junction contained 5 bases not matched to a gene. The length of the CDR3 is 17 residues. CDR1 is SGHRS, CDR2 YFSETQ, per germline.

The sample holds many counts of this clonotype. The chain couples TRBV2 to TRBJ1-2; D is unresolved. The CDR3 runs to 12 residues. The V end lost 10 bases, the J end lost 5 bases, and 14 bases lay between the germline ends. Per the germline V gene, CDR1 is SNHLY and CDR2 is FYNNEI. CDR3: CATVTDSYGYTF. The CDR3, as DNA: TGTGCCACCGTTACAGATTCTTATGGCTACACCTTC.

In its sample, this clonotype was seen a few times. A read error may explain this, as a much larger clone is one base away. CDR3 bases: TGTGCCAGCAGGGGAACAGGGGAGGTCGAGCAGTGCTTC. It specifies CASRGTGEVEQCF. The chain couples TRBV2 to TRBJ2-7, with a possible D match to TRBD1 (7 bases). Germline CDR1 is SNHLY and CDR2 is FYNNEI. CDR3 length: 13 amino acids.

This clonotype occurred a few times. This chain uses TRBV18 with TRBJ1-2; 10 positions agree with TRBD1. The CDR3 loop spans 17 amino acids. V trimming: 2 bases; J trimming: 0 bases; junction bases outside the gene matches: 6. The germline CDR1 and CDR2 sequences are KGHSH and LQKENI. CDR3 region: CASSPDRGLTANYGYTF. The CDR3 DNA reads TGTGCCAGCTCACCAGACAGGGGGCTCACAGCTAACTATGGCTACACCTTC. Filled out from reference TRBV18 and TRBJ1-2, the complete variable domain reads NAGVMQNPRHLVRRRGQEARLRCSPMKGHSHVYWYRQLPEEGLKFMVYLQKENIIDESGMPKERFSAEFPKEGPSILRIQQVVRGDSAAYFCASSPDRGLTANYGYTFGSGTRLTVV.

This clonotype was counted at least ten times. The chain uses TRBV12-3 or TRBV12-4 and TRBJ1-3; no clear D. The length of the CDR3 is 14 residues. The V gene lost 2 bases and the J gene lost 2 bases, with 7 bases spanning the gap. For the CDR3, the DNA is TGTGCCAGCAGTTTACGGGAGGCTGGAAACACCATATATTTT. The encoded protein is CASSLREAGNTIYF.

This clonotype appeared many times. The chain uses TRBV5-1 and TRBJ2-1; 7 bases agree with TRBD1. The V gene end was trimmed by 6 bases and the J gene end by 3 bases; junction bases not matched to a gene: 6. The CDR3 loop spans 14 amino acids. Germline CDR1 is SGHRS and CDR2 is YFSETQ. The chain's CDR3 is CASTPGTDYNEQFF. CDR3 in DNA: TGCGCCAGCACCCCAGGGACAGACTACAATGAGCAGTTCTTC.

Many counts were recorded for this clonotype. This CDR3 reads CASGLGIPQPQHF. CDR3 sequence (DNA): TGTGCCAGCGGGTTAGGGATCCCTCAGCCCCAGCATTTT. The genes are TRBV28 and TRBJ1-5, with D unclear. Trimming shortened V by 8 bases and J by 6 bases, and 14 bases separated the two germline ends. The CDR3 is made up of 13 amino acids. CDR1 and CDR2 (germline): MDHEN, SYDVKM.

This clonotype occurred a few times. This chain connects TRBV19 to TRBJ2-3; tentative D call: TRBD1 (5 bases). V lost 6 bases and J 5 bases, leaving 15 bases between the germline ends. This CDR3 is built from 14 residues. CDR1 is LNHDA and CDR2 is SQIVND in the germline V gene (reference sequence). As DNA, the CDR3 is TGTGCCAGTAGCCCTCAGGGATATAGAGATACGCAGTATTTT. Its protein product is CASSPQGYRDTQYF. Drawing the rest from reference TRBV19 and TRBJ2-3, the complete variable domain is DGGITQSPKYLFRKEGQNVTLSCEQNLNHDAMYWYRQDPGQGLRLIYYSQIVNDFQKGDIAEGYSVSREKKESFPLTVTSAQKNPTAFYLCASSPQGYRDTQYFGPGTRLTVL.